Listed below are T cell receptor beta chains from one sample, sequenced in a study of response to subunit inactivated influenza vaccine. MiXCR was run by TCRdb on the RT-PCR reads, yielding one entry per CDR3 protein. The sample lists roughly 570,000 distinct CDR3 sequences, approximately 14% occurring once. The sample here was PBMCs from blood, taken about 12 days after vaccination. These receptor sequences come from a middle-aged man who received an inactivated influenza vaccine. Each CDR3 is given with its conserved first and last residue. Each record gives: clone size, V gene, D gene, J gene, CDR3 protein, CDR3 DNA. D genes are given only for firm matches. The size field is filled for only some rows; it gives once, few, many or a size class.

size: -; V: TRBV20-1; D: TRBD1; J: TRBJ2-3; CDR3: CSARAGQVRITDTQYF; DNA: TGCAGTGCTAGAGCTGGACAGGTACGGATCACAGATACGCAGTATTTT
size: few; V: TRBV5-4; D: TRBD2; J: TRBJ2-3; CDR3: CATHSGREDTQYF; DNA: TGTGCCACTCATAGCGGGAGGGAAGATACGCAGTATTTT
size: many; V: TRBV5-1; D: TRBD2; J: TRBJ2-3; CDR3: CASRSRLATDTQYF; DNA: TGCGCCAGCCGATCTCGACTAGCAACAGATACGCAGTATTTT
size: many; V: TRBV7-2; D: -; J: TRBJ1-3; CDR3: CASSPQGTRSGNTIYF; DNA: TGTGCCAGCAGCCCCCAGGGAACCCGCTCTGGAAACACCATATATTTT
size: -; V: TRBV13; D: TRBD2; J: TRBJ2-1; CDR3: CASSGWGLAGNYNEQFF; DNA: TGTGCCAGCAGTGGATGGGGACTAGCGGGAAACTACAATGAGCAGTTCTTC
size: -; V: TRBV30; D: -; J: TRBJ1-1; CDR3: CASSGHLIDTEAFF; DNA: TGTGCCTCCAGTGGACACCTGATAGACACTGAAGCTTTCTTT
size: -; V: TRBV20-1; D: -; J: TRBJ2-7; CDR3: CSASPDGSGYEQYF; DNA: TGCAGTGCTAGTCCCGACGGGAGCGGGTACGAGCAGTACTTC
size: few; V: TRBV29-1; D: TRBD1; J: TRBJ2-1; CDR3: CSVEDLRGTGRHEQFF; DNA: TGCAGCGTTGAAGATCTTAGGGGGACAGGGAGGCATGAGCAGTTCTTC
size: -; V: TRBV27; D: TRBD2; J: TRBJ2-1; CDR3: CASSLAGVGYNEQFF; DNA: TGTGCCAGCAGTCTAGCGGGAGTAGGATACAATGAGCAGTTCTTC
size: -; V: TRBV20-1; D: TRBD2; J: TRBJ2-1; CDR3: CSPSPAGGYNEQFF; DNA: TGCAGTCCAAGCCCAGCGGGGGGGTACAATGAGCAGTTCTTC
size: few; V: TRBV3-1; D: TRBD2; J: TRBJ2-1; CDR3: CASSQGSGAAYNEQFF; DNA: TGTGCCAGCAGCCAAGGGAGCGGGGCCGCCTACAATGAGCAGTTCTTC
size: -; V: TRBV20-1; D: -; J: TRBJ1-2; CDR3: CSARDAGYSTYGYTF; DNA: TGCAGTGCTAGAGATGCGGGATATAGCACTTATGGCTACACCTTC
size: few; V: TRBV28; D: -; J: TRBJ2-7; CDR3: CASRMTVTYEQYF; DNA: TGTGCCAGCAGAATGACGGTTACCTACGAGCAGTACTTC
size: -; V: TRBV29-1; D: -; J: TRBJ2-4; CDR3: CSVEIIAKNIQYF; DNA: TGCAGCGTTGAAATCATAGCCAAAAACATTCAGTACTTC
size: -; V: TRBV12-3/TRBV12-4; D: TRBD1; J: TRBJ1-3; CDR3: CASSQQGAPGNTIYF; DNA: TGTGCCAGCAGTCAACAGGGGGCGCCGGGAAACACCATATATTTT
size: -; V: TRBV5-1; D: -; J: TRBJ2-7; CDR3: CASSLMADEQYF; DNA: TGCGCCAGCAGCTTGATGGCCGACGAGCAGTACTTC
size: many; V: TRBV12-3/TRBV12-4; D: -; J: TRBJ2-5; CDR3: CASRSQGLGTQYF; DNA: TGTGCCAGCAGAAGTCAGGGTCTGGGGACCCAGTACTTC
size: few; V: TRBV5-1; D: -; J: TRBJ2-7; CDR3: CASSLQGPDHEQYF; DNA: TGCGCCAGCAGCCTACAGGGCCCAGACCACGAGCAGTACTTC
size: -; V: TRBV9; D: TRBD2; J: TRBJ2-3; CDR3: CASSVEGGRLTDTQYF; DNA: TGTGCCAGCAGCGTAGAAGGCGGGAGACTCACAGATACGCAGTATTTT
size: -; V: TRBV29-1; D: -; J: TRBJ1-2; CDR3: CSVDLLSVGAGGYTF; DNA: TGCAGCGTTGACTTATTGTCGGTGGGGGCCGGTGGCTACACCTTC
size: few; V: TRBV6-2/TRBV6-3; D: -; J: TRBJ1-5; CDR3: CASTPAWGVNQPQHF; DNA: TGTGCCAGCACCCCGGCGTGGGGGGTCAATCAGCCCCAGCATTTT
size: -; V: TRBV20-1; D: -; J: TRBJ2-3; CDR3: CSAGWGVTDTQYF; DNA: TGCAGTGCTGGATGGGGGGTAACAGATACGCAGTATTTT
size: -; V: TRBV6-2/TRBV6-3; D: -; J: TRBJ1-2; CDR3: CASSYSTGAFYGYTF; DNA: TGTGCCAGCAGTTACTCGACAGGCGCTTTCTATGGCTACACCTTC
size: few; V: TRBV7-9; D: TRBD1; J: TRBJ2-1; CDR3: CASEIGQGNRNEQFF; DNA: TGTGCCAGCGAAATCGGACAGGGGAACCGCAATGAGCAGTTCTTC
size: many; V: TRBV7-2; D: -; J: TRBJ2-7; CDR3: CASSPSSAGYEQYF; DNA: TGTGCCAGCAGCCCATCATCCGCCGGCTACGAGCAGTACTTC
size: few; V: TRBV7-3; D: TRBD1; J: TRBJ2-1; CDR3: CASSPWTGQSSYNEQFF; DNA: TGTGCCAGCAGCCCGTGGACAGGACAAAGCTCCTACAATGAGCAGTTCTTC
size: -; V: TRBV20-1; D: -; J: TRBJ2-6; CDR3: CSARQASYPRLTF; DNA: TGCAGTGCTAGACAGGCCAGCTACCCCCGTCTGACTTTC
size: -; V: TRBV6-2/TRBV6-3; D: TRBD1; J: TRBJ1-1; CDR3: CASSYLRGQGVNTEAFF; DNA: TGTGCCAGCAGTTACCTGCGCGGGCAGGGGGTGAACACTGAAGCTTTCTTT
size: -; V: TRBV6-1; D: -; J: TRBJ1-1; CDR3: CASTTPQGLNTEAFF; DNA: TGTGCCAGCACAACTCCCCAGGGGCTGAACACTGAAGCTTTCTTT
size: few; V: TRBV6-1; D: -; J: TRBJ2-7; CDR3: CASSIMGGYYEQYF; DNA: TGTGCCAGCAGTATAATGGGCGGATACTACGAGCAGTACTTC
size: few; V: TRBV6-2/TRBV6-3; D: -; J: TRBJ1-1; CDR3: CASSYSRVMNTEAFF; DNA: TGTGCCAGCAGTTACTCGAGGGTTATGAACACTGAAGCTTTCTTT
size: few; V: TRBV12-3/TRBV12-4; D: -; J: TRBJ2-3; CDR3: CASNTRIGGISTDTQYF; DNA: TGTGCCAGCAACACCCGGATAGGGGGGATAAGCACAGATACGCAGTATTTT
size: -; V: TRBV15; D: TRBD2; J: TRBJ2-3; CDR3: CATSSLAGDPDTQYF; DNA: TGTGCCACCAGCAGCCTAGCGGGGGACCCAGATACGCAGTATTTT
size: -; V: TRBV5-1; D: -; J: TRBJ2-7; CDR3: CASSLRPYPLPSYEQYF; DNA: TGCGCCAGCAGCTTACGGCCTTACCCTTTACCCTCCTACGAGCAGTACTTC
size: -; V: TRBV2; D: -; J: TRBJ2-4; CDR3: CASILENLAKNIQYF; DNA: TGTGCCAGCATCCTGGAAAATCTAGCCAAAAACATTCAGTACTTC
size: few; V: TRBV12-3/TRBV12-4; D: TRBD1; J: TRBJ1-5; CDR3: CASRQDREVGREVQPQHF; DNA: TGTGCCAGCAGACAGGACAGGGAGGTTGGCAGGGAGGTTCAGCCCCAGCATTTT
size: once; V: TRBV7-2; D: -; J: TRBJ2-3; CDR3: CASSLGRWGSTDTQYF; DNA: TGTGCCAGCAGCTTGGGGCGGTGGGGGAGCACAGATACGCAGTATTTT
size: few; V: TRBV12-3/TRBV12-4; D: -; J: TRBJ1-2; CDR3: CASSPLAYGYTF; DNA: TGTGCCAGCAGTCCACTGGCCTATGGCTACACCTTC
size: few; V: TRBV12-3/TRBV12-4; D: TRBD2; J: TRBJ2-2; CDR3: CASSPRLAGGYDTGELFF; DNA: TGTGCCAGCAGTCCCCGACTAGCGGGGGGGTATGACACCGGGGAGCTGTTTTTT
size: -; V: TRBV7-9; D: -; J: TRBJ1-5; CDR3: CASSPGVWPQHF; DNA: TGTGCCAGCAGCCCAGGGGTGTGGCCCCAGCATTTT
size: -; V: TRBV6-1; D: TRBD1; J: TRBJ1-3; CDR3: CASRQGGGNTIYF; DNA: TGTGCCAGCAGACAGGGGGGAGGAAACACCATATATTTT
size: -; V: TRBV6-5; D: -; J: TRBJ1-3; CDR3: CASSYSIEAGPGNTIYF; DNA: TGTGCCAGCAGTTACTCGATCGAGGCAGGGCCTGGAAACACCATATATTTT
size: few; V: TRBV5-6; D: TRBD1; J: TRBJ1-6; CDR3: CASSRGGGGEDSPLHF; DNA: TGTGCCAGCAGCCGCGGGGGAGGGGGCGAGGATTCACCCCTCCACTTT
size: -; V: TRBV7-9; D: -; J: TRBJ2-1; CDR3: CARELNNEQFF; DNA: TGTGCCAGAGAGCTGAACAATGAGCAGTTCTTC
size: many; V: TRBV12-3/TRBV12-4; D: -; J: TRBJ2-7; CDR3: CASSPQQGMDEQYF; DNA: TGTGCCAGCAGTCCACAACAGGGTATGGACGAGCAGTACTTC
size: few; V: TRBV7-8; D: -; J: TRBJ2-3; CDR3: CASSPGLFNTQYF; DNA: TGTGCCAGCAGTCCCGGACTATTCAATACGCAGTATTTT
size: -; V: TRBV29-1; D: -; J: TRBJ1-5; CDR3: CSVEEGGGPNQPQHF; DNA: TGCAGCGTTGAAGAGGGGGGGGGTCCCAATCAGCCCCAGCATTTT
size: few; V: TRBV20-1; D: TRBD2; J: TRBJ2-3; CDR3: CSAGTSGLLLQYF; DNA: TGCAGTGCTGGGACTAGCGGACTCCTCCTGCAGTATTTT
size: few; V: TRBV29-1; D: -; J: TRBJ2-1; CDR3: CSVAGSGGHNEQFF; DNA: TGCAGCGTTGCGGGTTCGGGGGGCCACAATGAGCAGTTCTTC
size: -; V: TRBV28; D: -; J: TRBJ1-5; CDR3: CASSPPGPQHF; DNA: TGTGCCAGCAGTCCGCCGGGGCCCCAGCATTTT
size: many; V: TRBV4-3; D: TRBD2; J: TRBJ2-3; CDR3: CASSRTSGNTDTQYF; DNA: TGCGCCAGCAGCCGAACTAGCGGAAACACAGATACGCAGTATTTT
size: -; V: TRBV15; D: -; J: TRBJ1-2; CDR3: CATSRVRDFYGYTF; DNA: TGTGCCACCAGCAGAGTCCGGGACTTCTATGGCTACACCTTC
size: -; V: TRBV6-2/TRBV6-3; D: TRBD2; J: TRBJ2-5; CDR3: CASTKGLAGGFETQYF; DNA: TGTGCCAGCACTAAAGGACTAGCGGGAGGTTTTGAGACCCAGTACTTC
size: few; V: TRBV7-9; D: TRBD2; J: TRBJ2-1; CDR3: CASSLEGLAGSGQFF; DNA: TGTGCCAGCAGCTTAGAGGGATTAGCGGGATCAGGGCAGTTCTTC
size: many; V: TRBV12-3/TRBV12-4; D: -; J: TRBJ1-6; CDR3: CASSSRGTTSPLHF; DNA: TGTGCCAGCAGTTCGCGGGGGACCACTTCACCCCTCCACTTT
size: few; V: TRBV28; D: TRBD1; J: TRBJ2-7; CDR3: CASSSLTSLTGGAGEQYF; DNA: TGTGCCAGCAGTTCGCTAACCTCATTGACAGGGGGAGCCGGTGAGCAGTACTTC